The text below deals with one T cell receptor (beta chain). The sample holds a few counts of this clonotype. What antigen it recognizes has not been identified. Base quality data are lacking; no much larger clone is found one base away. Systemically healthy Caucasian individuals from Russia, about 38 in total and aged roughly 6 to 100 years, were included as donors. About 10 milliliters of peripheral blood were collected from each donor into EDTA-treated Vacutainer tubes. Ficoll-Paque density-gradient centrifugation was used to isolate PBMCs, with at least 7 million per sample. Total RNA, at least 6 micrograms per sample, was extracted from PBMCs with Trizol reagent. For every donor, flow cytometry on a PBMC aliquot measured the percentage of naive CD45RAhigh/CD27high T cells. The data originate from a study of blood T cells in healthy people across ages (dated by TCRdb to the mid-2010s). Background for the entire study: Template switching captured roughly one uniquely barcoded TCR beta cDNA molecule per two T cells in model experiments. Using deep sequencing normalized with unique cDNA molecular identifiers, the study measured how TCR beta repertoire diversity changes with age. The study analyzed two additional independent replicas of 1 million unique cDNA reads from the same blood draw for two donors, one aged 18 to 29 and one aged 80 or older. To avoid experimental bias, donors of different ages were randomly spread across the sequencing lanes. Donors were grouped into four age groups: young (average 16 years), middle-aged (39), aged (approximately 58) and long-lived (about 89). On the study overall, not on this receptor specifically: Total diversity estimates from one million sequenced T cells were considered lower bounds and underestimates. Observed TCR beta diversity per million T cells fell roughly linearly with age, and a significant reduction was already apparent by age about 43. A strong correlation was found between observed TCR beta diversity and the percentage of naive T cells measured by flow cytometry. Since profiling was done on bulk unsorted PBMCs, naive and antigen-experienced compartments could not be conclusively compared. The long-lived group showed more naive CD4+ T cells, fewer expanded clones and increased TCR diversity than the aged group, suggesting age selection. Because donor CMV infection status was unknown, age-related changes in expanded clonotypes were potentially confounded.

V is trimmed back by 5 bases and J by 5 bases, and the junction contains 9 bases that no gene match accounts for. The germline V gene encodes CDR1 DFQATT and CDR2 SNEGSKA (reference sequence). Measured from the cysteine to the phenylalanine, the CDR3 is 14 residues long. The read is trimmed to its CDR3 DNA, 42 bases read in frame from base 1. Receptor libraries were prepared by 5' RACE. The sequencing machine was an Illumina HiSeq 2500. A second about 7 to 11 cycle PCR used a sample-barcoded 5' primer and a J-beta primer mix. A template-switch 5' adaptor carrying 12 random nucleotides introduced a unique molecular identifier onto each TCR beta cDNA molecule. Each sample yielded at least 2.5 million CDR3-containing paired-end reads. All of the RNA was converted into first-strand cDNA using the Mint cDNA synthesis kit, with a TRBC-specific oligonucleotide serving as the primer. Following uracil-DNA glycosylase treatment, a first 18-cycle PCR with universal primers M1SS and BC2_uni_R was performed on all cDNA. Per the original workflow: Each sample was normalized by randomly selecting 1 million high-quality reads, each carrying a distinct molecular identifier. Instead of being binned into consensus sequences, reads that shared molecular identifiers were thrown out. CDR3 identification, clonotype clustering and error correction used MiTCR with a Q25 quality threshold and the strictest error-elimination algorithm. A nonparametric unseen species model using Euler transformation provided a lower-bound estimate of total TCR beta diversity. TCRdb trimmed public reads at Q25 via fastp, called clones via MiXCR and kept in-frame beta chains. CDR3 protein sequences are deduplicated, and each keeps its most common genes and DNA. The V and J calls and clone size come from TCRdb's table, not from the authors' own analysis. This sample is represented by 550,000 to 750,000 distinct CDR3 sequences; under 25% of them were singletons. Roughly 3.7% of the sample goes to the ten largest clones.

Recombination joined TRBV20-1 with TRBJ2-5; the junction holds 9 bases that match TRBD1. The sequenced sample was blood. The sequence came from a man between 65 and 85 years old in good health. The CDR3 protein sequence reads: CSAPPGTGYETQYF. The nucleotide sequence is given as TGCAGTGCTCCTCCCGGGACAGGGTACGAGACCCAGTACTTC.